The rows below give T cell receptor beta chains drawn from one sample of a study of T-cell memory formation after mild COVID-19. One entry per CDR3 protein results from TCRdb running MiXCR on the 5' RACE reads. The sample records about 190,000 distinct CDR3 sequences, around 20% being singletons. The specimen was PBMCs or a T cell subset sorted from them (not recorded which). The receptors shown here come from an adult woman who had mild COVID-19 (a few samples of this study predate the infection). Cell type and time point are not known. Each CDR3 is given with its conserved first and last residue. Each record gives: J gene, CDR3 length, V gene, CDR3 protein.

>TRBJ2-1|15|TRBV7-6
CASSPPTGHINEQFF
>TRBJ2-3|14|TRBV5-5
CASTPRRSTDTQYF
>TRBJ2-5|12|TRBV9
CASSVGQETQYF
>TRBJ2-7|15|TRBV18
CASSPGLSGNYEQYF
>TRBJ1-4|15|TRBV25-1
CASSNPGQGGEKLFF
>TRBJ2-7|13|TRBV10-3
CAIRTSLSDEQYF
>TRBJ2-3|14|TRBV7-3
CASSQGLFTDTQYF
>TRBJ2-1|13|TRBV6-6
CASSSVQSGEQFF
>TRBJ2-1|16|TRBV20-1
CSARTRTSGTYNEQFF
>TRBJ1-6|15|TRBV7-2
CASSFRDGNNSPLHF
>TRBJ2-5|17|TRBV29-1
CSARGLAGGPVQETQYF
>TRBJ1-2|10|TRBV11-3
CASSFYGYTF
>TRBJ1-6|14|TRBV7-2
CASSLGGGVSPLHF
>TRBJ2-5|15|TRBV11-3
CASSLATGLQETQYF
>TRBJ1-1|12|TRBV7-2
CASSLSRGEAFF
>TRBJ1-1|17|TRBV30
CAYQGAGLGRGHTEAFF
>TRBJ1-1|17|TRBV4-1
CASSQLGRRGSDTEAFF
>TRBJ2-7|15|TRBV20-1
CSARVLAGPSYEQYF
>TRBJ1-5|15|TRBV9
CASSADEGYHQPQHF
>TRBJ2-5|15|TRBV5-1
CASRMLPGQQETQYF
>TRBJ2-5|13|TRBV5-1
CASSFGDGETQYF
>TRBJ1-1|14|TRBV3-1
CASSLDRSNTEAFF